This entry lists 25 T cell receptor beta chains sequenced from one sample in a study of OX40 agonist ivuxolimab in advanced cancers. Libraries were built with the immunoSEQ multiplex PCR assay. In TCRdb, the immuneACCESS table is reduced to in-frame sequences with V and J assigned. These tables do not hold every clone; where another copy was compared, an unresolved V gene accounts for under half, and the others remain unexplained. For this sample there are about 34,000 clones; about 90% appear just once. Together, the top ten hold around 4.2% of the sample. The source material was CD4+ or CD8+ T cells sorted from blood, sampled in a trial of the OX40 agonist ivuxolimab. The receptor source for this set is an adult with an advanced solid tumor such as melanoma, head and neck, liver or kidney cancer.

The chain combines TRBV2 with TRBJ1-5; weak D call: TRBD1 (6 bases). This CDR3 has 16 amino acids. Germline V gene sequence: CDR1 SNHLY, CDR2 FYNNEI. Deletions cut 2 bases from V and 1 base from J, with 12 bases between. CDR3 DNA sequence: TGTGCCAGCAGTGAAATCGGGGGCTTGAGCAATCAGCCCCAGCATTTT. As protein: CASSEIGGLSNQPQHF.

The chain uses TRBV6-1 and TRBJ2-1, with D possibly matching TRBD2 (6 bases). CDR1 and CDR2 from the germline V gene are MNHNS and SASEGT. This CDR3 region has 11 residues. Between the trimmed V and J ends, which lost 5 bases and 14 bases, there was a span of 13 bases. The CDR3 is CASSPGGIEFF. The CDR3 DNA sequence: TGTGCCAGCAGTCCTGGAGGGATCGAGTTCTTC.

This chain uses TRBV19 with TRBJ2-3; 7 bases fit TRBD1. The V gene end was trimmed by 6 bases and the J gene end by 0 bases; junction bases not matched to a gene: 6. Germline-derived CDR1 and CDR2 are LNHDA and SQIVND (reference sequence). The length of the CDR3 is 15 residues. The CDR3 here is CASRNTGASTDTQYF. Written as DNA, the CDR3 is TGTGCCAGTAGAAACACAGGGGCCAGCACAGATACGCAGTATTTT.

The CDR3 coding sequence is TGTGCCAGCATTGACAGGGCAAATCAGCCCCAGCATTTT. This encodes CASIDRANQPQHF. V usage is TRBV28 and J usage is TRBJ1-5; 7 bases fit TRBD1. The V and J ends lost 7 bases and 4 bases, in that order; junction bases with no gene match: 4. This CDR3 has 13 amino acids. Germline CDR1 MDHEN, CDR2 SYDVKM.

The chain combines TRBV7-2 with TRBJ2-3; 7 positions match TRBD2. The V segment lost 0 bases and the J segment 2 bases; nucleotides outside the gene matches: 5. Germline values: CDR1 SGHTA, CDR2 FQGNSA. CDR3 size: 16 residues. The CDR3 here is CASSLARDYNTDTQYF. The DNA for the CDR3 is TGTGCCAGCAGCTTAGCACGGGACTACAACACAGATACGCAGTATTTT.

In its sample, this clone was seen once. The chain combines TRBV18 with TRBJ2-2; no clear D. Trimming removed 5 bases at V and 3 bases at J, with 10 bases between. Germline CDR1 reads KGHSH; CDR2 reads LQKENI. The CDR3 is 14 residues long. This CDR3 reads CASSFPGDTGELFF. The CDR3 coding sequence is TGTGCCAGCTCATTTCCAGGAGACACCGGGGAGCTGTTTTTT.

The V and J genes are TRBV5-4 and TRBJ1-1; D call uncertain. V lost 2 bases and J lost 0, with 17 bases in between. This CDR3 region has 17 residues. Per the germline V gene, CDR1 is SGHNT and CDR2 is YYREEE (reference sequence). The CDR3 nucleotides read TGTGCCAGCAGCTTTATGGGGTTTCGGCTAATGAACACTGAAGCTTTCTTT. It codes for CASSFMGFRLMNTEAFF.

V and J are TRBV11-2 and TRBJ1-4; D not resolved. The CDR3 totals 14 residues. V gave up 5 bases and J gave up 4 bases, with 11 bases separating them. CDR1 is SGHAT, CDR2 FQNNGV, per germline. The CDR3 DNA reads as TGTGCCAGCAGCCCGGGGTTCGTTAATGAAAAACTGTTTTTT. Translating gives CASSPGFVNEKLFF.

The rearrangement joins TRBV11-2 to TRBJ2-3, with 7 positions matching TRBD2. The CDR3 spans 16 residues. Looked up from germline, CDR1 is SGHAT and CDR2 is FQNNGV. V gave up 5 bases and J gave up 2 bases; unmatched junction bases: 10. CDR3 DNA: TGTGCCAGCAGCGCAGGACTAGTGGGGTCCACAGATACGCAGTATTTT. Protein: CASSAGLVGSTDTQYF.

The J gene is TRBJ2-5, the V gene TRBV19, with D perhaps TRBD2 (5 bases). CDR3 length: 13 residues. The germline CDR1 and CDR2 sequences are LNHDA and SQIVND (reference sequence). Trimming removed 6 bases at V and 3 bases at J, with 11 bases between. CDR3 nucleotides: TGTGCCAGTAGGGGGAGAGGAAAAGAGACCCAGTACTTC. Residues: CASRGRGKETQYF.

The rearrangement joins TRBV28 to TRBJ1-5; D call uncertain. The ends were cut back, 5 bases at V and 0 bases at J, with 11 bases in the middle. Germline CDR1 is MDHEN and CDR2 is SYDVKM. CDR3 length: 15 amino acids. CDR3 in DNA: TGTGCCAGCAGTAGAAGGACCTATAGCAATCAGCCCCAGCATTTT. It specifies CASSRRTYSNQPQHF.

This chain connects TRBV11-2 to TRBJ2-7, with 9 bases fitting TRBD1. This CDR3 has 15 residues. Germline-derived CDR1 and CDR2 are SGHAT and FQNNGV. The ends lost 1 base at V and 2 bases at J; junction bases unmatched: 3. The CDR3 DNA sequence: TGTGCCAGCAGCTTAGGGCGGGACAGGGCCTACGAGCAGTACTTC. Amino acid sequence: CASSLGRDRAYEQYF.

The rearrangement joins TRBV28 to TRBJ1-1, with TRBD1 as a possible D gene (5 bases). This CDR3 spans 13 amino acids. The V gene lost 4 bases and the J gene lost 5 bases, with 11 bases spanning the gap. The germline gives CDR1 MDHEN, CDR2 SYDVKM. The CDR3 DNA reads as TGTGCCAGCAGTTCGGGACCGGGAACTGAAGCTTTCTTT. Its protein product is CASSSGPGTEAFF.

The chain's CDR3 is CASSLGFRGSAEQFF. CDR3 sequence (DNA): TGTGCCAGCAGCTTAGGATTCAGGGGTTCCGCTGAGCAGTTCTTC. This chain connects TRBV7-2 to TRBJ2-1; D possibly corresponds to TRBD1 (6 bases). There are 15 residues in the CDR3. V was cut by 1 base and J by 9 bases, with 16 bases left in between. Germline-derived CDR1 and CDR2 are SGHTA and FQGNSA.

The chain is built from TRBV5-6 and TRBJ1-1; 8 bases map to TRBD1. The germline gives CDR1 SGHDT, CDR2 YYEEEE. J lost 2 bases, V lost 2 bases, and 2 bases had no gene match. The length of the CDR3 is 14 residues. CDR3 region: CASSFDRGNTEAFF. In nucleotides, the CDR3 is TGTGCCAGCAGCTTTGACAGGGGCAACACTGAAGCTTTCTTT.

This chain uses TRBV5-4 with TRBJ2-5, with TRBD2 as a possible D gene (7 bases). The CDR3 runs to 14 residues. Trimming took 1 base from V and 5 from J, leaving 12 bases between them. CDR1 SGHNT and CDR2 YYREEE come from the germline V gene (reference sequence). Here the CDR3 DNA reads TGTGCCAGCAGCTTGAGGGGGGGGCAGGAGACCCAGTACTTC. Its translation: CASSLRGGQETQYF.

The chain carries TRBV29-1 and TRBJ2-7; 8 bases line up with TRBD1. V lost 2 bases and J lost 6; bases outside the gene matches: 6. The germline V gene has CDR1 SQVTM and CDR2 ANQGSEA. The CDR3 extends over 13 amino acids. Here the CDR3 reads CSVEPTGDSEQYF. The CDR3 nucleotides read TGCAGCGTTGAACCGACAGGGGACAGCGAGCAGTACTTC.

The chain links TRBV7-3 to TRBJ2-1, with D possibly being TRBD1 (5 bases). CDR1 is SGHTA, CDR2 FQGTGA, per germline. The CDR3 extends over 13 amino acids. Trimming shortened V by 5 bases and J by 4 bases, and 9 bases separated the two germline ends. This CDR3 reads CASSANRYNEQFF. As DNA, the CDR3 is TGTGCCAGCAGCGCCAACAGGTACAATGAGCAGTTCTTC.

This clone appeared once. This sequence joins TRBV13 and TRBJ2-3; TRBD2 matches at 7 bases. Germline V gives CDR1 PRHDT, CDR2 FYEKMQ (reference sequence). V trimming: 0 bases; J trimming: 1 base; junction bases outside the gene matches: 7. This CDR3 is 17 amino acids long. The CDR3 loop is CASSLGRGGGRTDTQYF. CDR3 DNA: TGTGCCAGCAGCTTAGGCCGGGGCGGGGGACGCACAGATACGCAGTATTTT.

The gene calls are TRBV4-3 and TRBJ1-1, with TRBD1 as a possible D gene (5 bases). Trimming took 1 base from V and 0 from J, leaving 9 bases between them. CDR1 LGHNA and CDR2 YSLEER come from the germline V gene. This CDR3 has 15 amino acids. The CDR3 coding sequence is TGCGCCAGCAGCCAAGGGCAGGGTTTGAACACTGAAGCTTTCTTT. Amino acids: CASSQGQGLNTEAFF.

The J gene is TRBJ2-2, the V gene TRBV5-1; the D is unclear. V lost 1 base and J 4 bases, leaving 5 bases between the germline ends. The CDR3 consists of 13 residues. CDR1 is SGHRS, CDR2 YFSETQ, per germline. The CDR3 region is CASSLSVTGELFF. The DNA for the CDR3 is TGCGCCAGCAGCTTGTCAGTCACCGGGGAGCTGTTTTTT. The full variable domain, rest sourced from reference TRBV5-1 and TRBJ2-2, is KAGVTQTPRYLIKTRGQQVTLSCSPISGHRSVSWYQQTPGQGLQFLFEYFSETQRNKGNFPGRFSGRQFSNSRSEMNVSTLELGDSALYLCASSLSVTGELFFGEGSRLTVL.

As DNA, the CDR3 is TGTGCCAGCTCACCCTCGGCGGGAAAAAGCACAGATACGCAGTATTTT. As protein: CASSPSAGKSTDTQYF. V usage is TRBV18 and J usage is TRBJ2-3, with TRBD2 as a possible D gene (6 bases). The CDR3 length is 16 residues. Germline assignment: CDR1 KGHSH and CDR2 LQKENI. The germline V and J ends were trimmed by 3 bases and 0 bases, with 13 bases remaining between them.

The V gene is TRBV11-1, the J gene TRBJ2-7, with D hard to call. The CDR3 runs 14 residues. Germline V gene sequence: CDR1 SGHAT, CDR2 FQDESV (reference sequence). Trimming removed 0 bases at V and 6 bases at J, with 12 bases between. The CDR3 protein is CASSLAFEVSEQYF. The CDR3 DNA reads TGTGCCAGCAGCTTAGCGTTTGAGGTCTCCGAGCAGTACTTC.

V and J are TRBV6-5 and TRBJ1-4; D possibly corresponds to TRBD1 (6 bases). The CDR3 totals 14 residues. V lost 2 bases and J 6 bases, leaving 10 bases between the germline ends. Germline CDR1 reads MNHEY; CDR2 reads SVGAGI. The CDR3 sequence: CASSYGGHDEKLFF. The CDR3 nucleotides read TGTGCCAGCAGTTACGGGGGGCACGATGAAAAACTGTTTTTT.

J is TRBJ1-5 and V is TRBV9; possibly TRBD1 for D (6 bases). Germline CDR1 reads SGDLS; CDR2 reads YYNGEE. The germline V and J ends were trimmed by 3 bases and 3 bases, with 13 bases remaining between them. The CDR3 runs to 15 residues. This CDR3 reads CASSAQGQSNQPQHF. The DNA for the CDR3 is TGTGCCAGCAGCGCCCAAGGACAGTCCAATCAGCCCCAGCATTTT.